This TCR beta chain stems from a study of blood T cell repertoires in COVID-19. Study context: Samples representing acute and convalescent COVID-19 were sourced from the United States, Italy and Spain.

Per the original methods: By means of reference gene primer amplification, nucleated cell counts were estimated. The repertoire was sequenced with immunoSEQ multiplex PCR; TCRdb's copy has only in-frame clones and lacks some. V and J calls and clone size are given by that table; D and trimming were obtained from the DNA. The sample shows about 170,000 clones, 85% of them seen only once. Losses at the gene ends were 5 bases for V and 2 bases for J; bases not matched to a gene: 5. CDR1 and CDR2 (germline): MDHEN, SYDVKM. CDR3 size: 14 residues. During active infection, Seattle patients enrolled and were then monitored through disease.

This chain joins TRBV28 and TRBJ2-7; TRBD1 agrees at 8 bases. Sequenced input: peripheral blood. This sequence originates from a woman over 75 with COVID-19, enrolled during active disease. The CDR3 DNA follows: TGTGCCAGCAGTACAGGGGGAACAACCTACGAGCAGTACTTC. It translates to CASSTGGTTYEQYF.